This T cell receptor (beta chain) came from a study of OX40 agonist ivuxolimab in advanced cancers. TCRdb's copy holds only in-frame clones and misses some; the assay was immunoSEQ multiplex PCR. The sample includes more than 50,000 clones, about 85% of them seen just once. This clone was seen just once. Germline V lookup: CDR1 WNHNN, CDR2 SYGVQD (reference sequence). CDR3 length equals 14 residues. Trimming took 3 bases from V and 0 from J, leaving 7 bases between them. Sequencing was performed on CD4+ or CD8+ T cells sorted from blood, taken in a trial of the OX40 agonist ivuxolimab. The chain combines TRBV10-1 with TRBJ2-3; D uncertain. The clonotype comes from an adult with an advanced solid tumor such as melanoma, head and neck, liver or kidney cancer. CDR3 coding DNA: TGCGCCAGCAGTGATTCCCCCAGCACAGATACGCAGTATTTT. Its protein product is CASSDSPSTDTQYF.